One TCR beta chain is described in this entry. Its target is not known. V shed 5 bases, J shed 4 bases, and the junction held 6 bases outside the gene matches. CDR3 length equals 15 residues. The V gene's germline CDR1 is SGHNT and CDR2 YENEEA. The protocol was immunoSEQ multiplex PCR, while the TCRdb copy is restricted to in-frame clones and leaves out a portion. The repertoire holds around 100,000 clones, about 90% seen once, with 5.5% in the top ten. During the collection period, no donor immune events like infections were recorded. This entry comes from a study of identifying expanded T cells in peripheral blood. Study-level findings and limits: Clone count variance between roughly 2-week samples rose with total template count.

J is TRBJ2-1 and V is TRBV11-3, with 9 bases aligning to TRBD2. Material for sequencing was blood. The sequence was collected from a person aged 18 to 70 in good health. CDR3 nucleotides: TGTGCCAGCAGCCGCGGGAGGGACTTATACAATGAGCAGTTCTTC. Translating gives CASSRGRDLYNEQFF.